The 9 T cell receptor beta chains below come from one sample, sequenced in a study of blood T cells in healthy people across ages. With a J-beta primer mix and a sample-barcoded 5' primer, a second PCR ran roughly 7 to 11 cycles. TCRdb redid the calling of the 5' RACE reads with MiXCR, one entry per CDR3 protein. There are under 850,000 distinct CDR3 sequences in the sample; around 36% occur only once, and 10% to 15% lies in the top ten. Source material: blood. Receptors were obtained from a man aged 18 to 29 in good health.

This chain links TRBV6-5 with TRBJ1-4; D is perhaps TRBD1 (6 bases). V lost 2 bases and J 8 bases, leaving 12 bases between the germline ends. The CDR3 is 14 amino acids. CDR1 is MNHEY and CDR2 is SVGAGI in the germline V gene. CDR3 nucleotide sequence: TGTGCCAGCAGTTACAGGGGGGCAGGGGAAAAACTGTTTTTT. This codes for CASSYRGAGEKLFF.

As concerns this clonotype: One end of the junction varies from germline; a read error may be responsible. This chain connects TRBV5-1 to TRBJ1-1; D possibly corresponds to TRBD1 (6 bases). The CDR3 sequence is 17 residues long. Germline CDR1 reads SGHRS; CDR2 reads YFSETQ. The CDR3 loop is CTSSWAAVGGLNTEAFF. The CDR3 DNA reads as TGCACCAGCAGCTGGGCGGCTGTGGGGGGCTTGAACACTGAAGCTTTCTTT. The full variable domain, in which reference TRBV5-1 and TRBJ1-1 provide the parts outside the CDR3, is KAGVTQTPRYLIKTRGQQVTLSCSPISGHRSVSWYQQTPGQGLQFLFEYFSETQRNKGNFPGRFSGRQFSNSRSEMNVSTLELGDSALYLCTSSWAAVGGLNTEAFFGQGTRLTVV.

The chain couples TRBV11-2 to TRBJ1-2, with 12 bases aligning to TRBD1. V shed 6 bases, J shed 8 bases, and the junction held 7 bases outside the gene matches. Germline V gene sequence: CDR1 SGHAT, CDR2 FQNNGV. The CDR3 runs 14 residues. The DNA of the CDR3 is TGTGCCAGCAGACCGGGACAGGGGGCCGAGGGCTACACCTTC. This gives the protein CASRPGQGAEGYTF.

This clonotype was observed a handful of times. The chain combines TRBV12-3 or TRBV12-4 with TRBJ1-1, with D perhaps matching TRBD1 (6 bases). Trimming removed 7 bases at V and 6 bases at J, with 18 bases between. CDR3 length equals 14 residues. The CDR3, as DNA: TGTGCCAGCAACAAAGTGGGGGCGAGGGCTGAAGCTTTCTTT. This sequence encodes CASNKVGARAEAFF.

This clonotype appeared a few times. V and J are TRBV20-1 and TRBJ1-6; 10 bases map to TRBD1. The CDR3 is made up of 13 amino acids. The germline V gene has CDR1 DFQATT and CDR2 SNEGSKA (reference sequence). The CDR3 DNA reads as TGCAGCGCCCGGACAGGGGGAAATTCACCCCTCCACTTT. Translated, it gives CSARTGGNSPLHF.

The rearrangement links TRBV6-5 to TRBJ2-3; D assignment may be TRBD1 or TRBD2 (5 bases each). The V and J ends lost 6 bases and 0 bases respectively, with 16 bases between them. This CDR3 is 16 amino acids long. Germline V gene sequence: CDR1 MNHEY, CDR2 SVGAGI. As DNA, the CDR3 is TGTGCCAGCAGCCCTCAGGGACGGCGAAGCACAGATACGCAGTATTTT. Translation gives CASSPQGRRSTDTQYF.

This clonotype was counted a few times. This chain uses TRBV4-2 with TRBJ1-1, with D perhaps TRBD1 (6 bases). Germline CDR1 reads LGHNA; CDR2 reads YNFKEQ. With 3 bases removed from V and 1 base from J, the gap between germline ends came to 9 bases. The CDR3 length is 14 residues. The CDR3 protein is CASSHRRGNTEAFF. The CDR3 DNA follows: TGTGCCAGCAGCCATCGCAGGGGGAACACTGAAGCTTTCTTT.

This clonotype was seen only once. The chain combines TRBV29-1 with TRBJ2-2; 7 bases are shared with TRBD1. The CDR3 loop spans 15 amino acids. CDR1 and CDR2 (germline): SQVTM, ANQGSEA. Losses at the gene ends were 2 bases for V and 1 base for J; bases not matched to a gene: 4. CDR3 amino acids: CSVESGQRNTGELFF. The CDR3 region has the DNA TGCAGCGTTGAATCGGGACAGAGGAACACCGGGGAGCTGTTTTTT.

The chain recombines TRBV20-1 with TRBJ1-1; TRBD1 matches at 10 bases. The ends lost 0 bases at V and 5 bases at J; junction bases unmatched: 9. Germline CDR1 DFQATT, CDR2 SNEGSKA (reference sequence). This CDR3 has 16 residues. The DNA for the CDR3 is TGCAGTGCTAGAGATTACGATAGGACAGGGGGTACTGAAGCTTTCTTT. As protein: CSARDYDRTGGTEAFF.